One and the same sample provided the 21 T cell receptor beta chains below, sequenced in a study of blood T cell repertoires in COVID-19. The assay was immunoSEQ multiplex PCR, and TCRdb's table has in-frame clones only and misses some. The sample lists some 300,000 clones, 85% to 90% seen once, with 6% to 8% in the top ten. Source material: peripheral blood. These TCRs come from a woman between 45 and 65 years old with COVID-19, enrolled during active disease.

The rearrangement joins TRBV5-1 to TRBJ2-7, with 10 bases aligning to TRBD2. The length of the CDR3 is 15 residues. Germline V CDR1 and CDR2: SGHRS, YFSETQ. V gave up 4 bases and J gave up 7 bases; unmatched junction bases: 11. CDR3 nucleotides: TGCGCCAGCAGCCCGCCTTCTAGCGGGAGAGTAGAGCAGTACTTC. The encoded protein is CASSPPSSGRVEQYF.

The genes are TRBV10-1 and TRBJ2-1, with D possibly being TRBD1 (5 bases). The CDR3 length is 15 residues. Trimming took off 4 bases at V and 0 bases at J, with 10 bases between the two ends. Germline assignment: CDR1 WNHNN and CDR2 SYGVQD (reference sequence). Here the CDR3 DNA reads TGCGCCAGCAGTGTTGACAGTCTCTCCTACAATGAGCAGTTCTTC. Residues: CASSVDSLSYNEQFF.

The chain uses TRBV6-5 and TRBJ2-1, with 7 nucleotides matching TRBD1. This CDR3 is built from 15 residues. J lost 0 bases, V lost 6 bases, and 5 bases had no gene match. CDR1 and CDR2 (germline): MNHEY, SVGAGI. The DNA for the CDR3 is TGTGCCAGCAGCTCAACAGGGGTCTCCTACAATGAGCAGTTCTTC. Its protein product is CASSSTGVSYNEQFF.

The rearrangement joins TRBV29-1 to TRBJ1-2, with TRBD1 matching over 10 bases. This CDR3 comprises 14 residues. The germline CDR1 and CDR2 sequences are SQVTM and ANQGSEA. V lost 6 bases and J lost 7; bases outside the gene matches: 11. CDR3 coding DNA: TGCAGCGTATCACACCCGGGACAGGGGATTGGCTACACCTTC. This codes for CSVSHPGQGIGYTF.

The rearrangement links TRBV4-3 to TRBJ2-1, with 8 bases identical to TRBD2. The CDR3 length is 17 residues. CDR1 is LGHNA, CDR2 YSLEER, per germline. J gave up 2 bases and V 0 bases, and 6 bases lay outside the gene matches. The CDR3 sequence: CASSQDRSGRAYNEQFF. For the CDR3, the DNA is TGCGCCAGCAGCCAAGACCGTTCCGGGAGGGCCTACAATGAGCAGTTCTTC.

This chain uses TRBV12-5 with TRBJ1-1; the D gene is possibly TRBD1 (5 bases). Trimming pared 3 bases from V and 1 base from J, leaving 9 bases between. The CDR3 sequence is 14 residues long. The germline gives CDR1 LGHNT, CDR2 FRNRAP. CDR3 nucleotides: TGTGCTAGTGGTTTCCGGGGGACGAACACTGAAGCTTTCTTT. This translates into CASGFRGTNTEAFF. The full variable domain, its missing parts supplied by reference TRBV12-5 and TRBJ1-1, is DARVTQTPRHKVTEMGQEVTMRCQPILGHNTVFWYRQTMMQGLELLAYFRNRAPLDDSGMPKDRFSAEMPDATLATLKIQPSEPRDSAVYFCASGFRGTNTEAFFGQGTRLTVV.

This clone has a single count. The chain is built from TRBV24-1 and TRBJ1-4, with 7 nucleotides matching TRBD1. Germline CDR1 and CDR2: KGHDR and SFDVKD. CDR3 length: 22 residues. The J segment lost 7 bases and the V segment lost 3 bases, leaving 28 bases of the junction unmatched. The CDR3 here is CATSDQPGQTPLPPSIGEKLFF. For the CDR3, the DNA is TGTGCCACCAGTGATCAACCGGGACAGACCCCTCTCCCCCCGTCGATAGGTGAAAAACTGTTTTTT.

V and J are TRBV24-1 and TRBJ2-1, with 12 bases aligning to TRBD2. V gave up 3 bases and J gave up 8 bases; unmatched junction bases: 7. The CDR3 has 16 residues. Germline loops: CDR1 KGHDR, CDR2 SFDVKD. This CDR3 reads CATSDRTSGTHHEQFF. The CDR3 coding sequence is TGTGCCACCAGTGATCGGACTAGCGGGACGCATCATGAGCAGTTCTTC.

The chain joins TRBV4-1 to TRBJ1-1, with a tentative D call TRBD1 (6 bases). Germline V lookup: CDR1 MGHRA, CDR2 YSYEKL. Trimming removed 3 bases at V and 4 bases at J, with 15 bases between. CDR3 length: 15 residues. Written as DNA, the CDR3 is TGCGCCAGCAGCCATGAAACTACAGGGAGCACTGAAGCTTTCTTT. Translated, it gives CASSHETTGSTEAFF.

The J gene is TRBJ2-7, the V gene TRBV24-1; 10 bases are shared with TRBD1. Losses at the gene ends were 8 bases for V and 3 bases for J; bases not matched to a gene: 6. Per germline, CDR1 KGHDR and CDR2 SFDVKD. CDR3 length: 14 amino acids. CDR3 DNA: TGTGCCACCACCGGACAGGGGGAATTCTACGAGCAGTACTTC. Protein product: CATTGQGEFYEQYF.

The chain has TRBV7-9 and TRBJ1-2; 10 bases fit TRBD1. The CDR3 extends over 15 amino acids. CDR1 is SEHNR and CDR2 is FQNEAQ in the germline V gene (reference sequence). Germline trimming cut 5 bases from V and 3 bases from J; bases unmatched to any gene: 6. CDR3: CASSKGTGVDYGYTF. CDR3 coding DNA: TGTGCCAGCAGCAAGGGGACAGGGGTCGACTATGGCTACACCTTC.

This chain joins TRBV11-2 and TRBJ2-3; 10 nucleotides line up with TRBD2. This CDR3 has 18 residues. From germline, CDR1 is SGHAT and CDR2 FQNNGV. V lost 0 bases and J lost 6; bases outside the gene matches: 12. In nucleotides, the CDR3 is TGTGCCAGCAGCTTAGATACTGGCCTAGCGGGAGAGACGGATACGCAGTATTTT. Amino acids: CASSLDTGLAGETDTQYF. Full variable domain (remainder filled in from reference TRBV11-2 and TRBJ2-3): EAGVAQSPRYKIIEKRQSVAFWCNPISGHATLYWYQQILGQGPKLLIQFQNNGVVDDSQLPKDRFSAERLKGVDSTLKIQPAKLEDSAVYLCASSLDTGLAGETDTQYFGPGTRLTVL.

CDR3 sequence (DNA): TGTGCCAGCAGGGGCGGGGGGCCACAACCCCTCCACTTT. Translation: CASRGGGPQPLHF. V gene TRBV2 combines with J gene TRBJ1-6; D is possibly TRBD1 (6 bases). CDR1 is SNHLY, CDR2 FYNNEI, per germline. There are 13 residues in the CDR3. V was cut by 6 bases and J by 12 bases, with 15 bases left in between.

This clone was counted once. V gene TRBV5-8 combines with J gene TRBJ1-3, with a possible D match to TRBD1 (5 bases). The CDR3 loop spans 15 amino acids. Germline values: CDR1 SGHTS, CDR2 YDEGEE. V gave up 4 bases and J gave up 0 bases, with 11 bases separating them. In nucleotides, the CDR3 is TGTGCCAGCAGCCGGGGGATTGTCTCTGGAAACACCATATATTTT. This codes for CASSRGIVSGNTIYF.

The chain recombines TRBV7-6 with TRBJ2-7, with 10 bases that match TRBD2. From germline, CDR1 is SGHVS and CDR2 FNYEAQ. Trimming removed 1 base from V and 5 bases from J; junction bases left unmatched: 8. This CDR3 is 16 amino acids long. The CDR3 DNA sequence: TGTGCCAGCAGCTTAGGGTCTAGCGGGAGAGGCGACGAGCAGTACTTC. It codes for CASSLGSSGRGDEQYF.

This clone occurred a few times. The chain employs TRBV3-1 (or the pseudogene TRBV3-2) and TRBJ1-6, with D perhaps TRBD1 (6 bases). The CDR3 consists of 15 residues. CDR1 is LGHDT and CDR2 is YNNKEL in the germline V gene (reference sequence). The V end lost 6 bases, the J end lost 2 bases, and 11 bases lay between the germline ends. CDR3 coding DNA: TGTGCCAGCAGAGACTACAGGGCCTATAATTCACCCCTCCACTTT. Protein product: CASRDYRAYNSPLHF.

The V gene is TRBV4-1, the J gene TRBJ2-5; tentatively, D is TRBD2 (6 bases). The CDR3 is 15 residues long. The germline V gene has CDR1 MGHRA and CDR2 YSYEKL. V gave up 0 bases and J gave up 5 bases, with 13 bases separating them. CDR3 in amino acids: CASSQELRDGETQYF. DNA for the CDR3: TGCGCCAGCAGCCAAGAATTGCGGGACGGGGAGACCCAGTACTTC.

This clone was seen only once. This sequence joins TRBV10-3 and TRBJ2-2; 9 nucleotides line up with TRBD2. This CDR3 has 14 residues. CDR1 is ENHRY, CDR2 SYGVKD, per germline. Unmatched junction bases numbered 4, after V lost 6 bases and J lost 5 bases. CDR3 loop: CAIRRLAETGELFF. In DNA, the CDR3 is TGTGCCATCAGGAGACTAGCGGAGACCGGGGAGCTGTTTTTT.

J is TRBJ1-5 and V is TRBV6-2 or TRBV6-3; 7 bases agree with TRBD1. The CDR3 totals 17 residues. Germline values: CDR1 MNHEY, CDR2 SVGEGT. V dropped 6 bases and J dropped 0; count of bases not matched to a gene: 11. CDR3 region: CASSWDSGRNSNQPQHF. The CDR3 bases are TGTGCCAGCAGCTGGGACAGCGGACGTAATAGCAATCAGCCCCAGCATTTT.

The chain joins TRBV10-3 to TRBJ1-1; D might be TRBD1 (5 bases). Per the germline V gene, CDR1 is ENHRY and CDR2 is SYGVKD. Trimming pared 6 bases from V and 0 bases from J, leaving 8 bases between. CDR3 length: 13 amino acids. CDR3 protein: CAIRRDLNTEAFF. CDR3 sequence (DNA): TGTGCCATCAGGCGGGACTTGAACACTGAAGCTTTCTTT.

This chain connects TRBV3-1 (or the pseudogene TRBV3-2) to TRBJ2-1, with D possibly being TRBD2 (6 bases). V lost 3 bases and J 4 bases, leaving 16 bases between the germline ends. This CDR3 spans 16 amino acids. Germline loops: CDR1 LGHDT, CDR2 YNNKEL (reference sequence). CDR3 bases: TGTGCCAGCAGCCATCTTAGCGGCCCCGGATACAATGAGCAGTTCTTC. This sequence encodes CASSHLSGPGYNEQFF.